This T cell receptor beta chain originates from a study of yellow fever vaccine responses in identical twins. In TCRdb, the RT-PCR reads were re-called with MiXCR into one record per CDR3 protein. In the table there are approximately 11,000 distinct CDR3 sequences, 77% of which are singletons. The CDR3 runs to 16 residues. V was clipped by 7 bases and J by 8 bases; unmatched bases: 18. The input for sequencing was T cells from blood (PBMCs), unsorted or a sorted subset (not recorded which), taken before or after yellow fever vaccination (not recorded which). V gene TRBV12-3 or TRBV12-4 combines with J gene TRBJ2-7; TRBD2 agrees at 9 bases. The TCR sequence derives from a woman between 18 and 30 years old who received the yellow fever vaccine. The CDR3 loop reads CASTHIAGEVIAKQYF. The CDR3 DNA is TGTGCCAGCACCCACATAGCGGGGGAGGTTATTGCGAAGCAGTACTTC.